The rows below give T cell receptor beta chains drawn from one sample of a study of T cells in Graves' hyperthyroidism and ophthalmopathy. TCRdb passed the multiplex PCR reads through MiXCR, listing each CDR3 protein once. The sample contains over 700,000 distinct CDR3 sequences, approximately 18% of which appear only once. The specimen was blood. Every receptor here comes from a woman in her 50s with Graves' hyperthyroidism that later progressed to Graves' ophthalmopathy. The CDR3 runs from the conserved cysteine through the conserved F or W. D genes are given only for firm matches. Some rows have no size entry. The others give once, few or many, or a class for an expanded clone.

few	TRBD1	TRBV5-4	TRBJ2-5	CASRWAGGETQYF	TGTGCCAGCAGGTGGGCAGGGGGAGAGACCCAGTACTTC
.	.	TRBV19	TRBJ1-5	CASSFTGNSNQPQHF	TGTGCCAGTAGTTTTACAGGGAATAGCAATCAGCCCCAGCATTTT
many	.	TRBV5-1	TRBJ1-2	CASSLDAGAGGYTF	TGCGCCAGCAGCTTGGATGCAGGGGCTGGCGGCTACACCTTC
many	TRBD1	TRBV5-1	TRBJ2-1	CASSSETGVNEQFF	TGCGCCAGCAGCTCGGAGACAGGGGTCAATGAGCAGTTCTTC
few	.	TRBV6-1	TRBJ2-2	CASTEAANTGELFF	TGTGCCAGCACCGAGGCAGCGAACACCGGGGAGCTGTTTTTT
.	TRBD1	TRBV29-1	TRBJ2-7	CSAWTGMGSYEQYF	TGCAGCGCCTGGACAGGGATGGGATCCTACGAGCAGTACTTC
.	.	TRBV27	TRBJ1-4	CASSFGSREKLFF	TGTGCCAGCAGTTTTGGTAGTCGTGAAAAACTGTTTTTT
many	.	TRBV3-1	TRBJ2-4	CASSHLQGRRGNIQYF	TGTGCCAGCAGCCATTTGCAGGGCAGGAGGGGAAACATTCAGTACTTC
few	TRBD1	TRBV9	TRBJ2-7	CASSVTPGQGSYEQYF	TGTGCCAGCAGCGTAACCCCGGGACAGGGCTCCTACGAGCAGTACTTC
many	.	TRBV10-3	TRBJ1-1	CAIKGAGLGTEAFF	TGTGCCATTAAAGGGGCAGGGTTGGGCACTGAAGCTTTCTTT
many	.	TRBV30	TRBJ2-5	CAWSVRRGAQETQYF	TGTGCCTGGAGTGTACGGAGAGGGGCCCAAGAGACCCAGTACTTC
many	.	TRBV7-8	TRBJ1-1	CASSRTELNTEAFF	TGTGCCAGCAGCCGGACAGAACTAAACACTGAAGCTTTCTTT
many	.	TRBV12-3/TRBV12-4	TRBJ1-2	CASSFSQGGYGYTF	TGTGCCAGCAGTTTTTCACAGGGTGGCTATGGCTACACCTTC
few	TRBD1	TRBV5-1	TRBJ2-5	CASSSSHRGGKTQYF	TGCGCCAGCAGCTCCTCCCACAGGGGCGGCAAGACCCAGTACTTC
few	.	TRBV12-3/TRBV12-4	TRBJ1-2	CASSLGGQRPYGYTF	TGTGCCAGCAGTTTAGGAGGACAGCGACCCTATGGCTACACCTTC
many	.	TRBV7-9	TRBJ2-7	CASSWGTDYEQYF	TGTGCCAGCAGCTGGGGGACGGACTACGAGCAGTACTTC
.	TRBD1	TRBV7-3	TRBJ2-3	CASSVGTGVDTQYF	TGTGCCAGCAGCGTCGGGACAGGGGTAGATACGCAGTATTTT
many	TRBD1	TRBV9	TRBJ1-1	CASSFGTAGNLNTEAFF	TGTGCCAGCAGCTTTGGGACAGCAGGCAACCTGAACACTGAAGCTTTCTTT
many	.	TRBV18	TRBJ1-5	CASSRNEGGPNQPQHF	TGTGCCAGCTCACGGAATGAGGGGGGCCCTAATCAGCCCCAGCATTTT
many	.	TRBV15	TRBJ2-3	CATSRDLRGWGTDTQYF	TGTGCCACCAGCAGAGATCTCCGCGGGTGGGGCACAGATACGCAGTATTTT
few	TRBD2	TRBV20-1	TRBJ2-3	CSARTSGDLDTQYF	TGCAGTGCAAGGACTAGCGGGGATCTTGATACGCAGTATTTT
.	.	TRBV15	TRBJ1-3	CATSRDSGLNSGNTIYF	TGTGCCACCAGCAGAGATTCGGGTCTGAACTCTGGAAACACCATATATTTT
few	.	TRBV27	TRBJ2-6	CASSLYGPGQSGANVLTF	TGTGCCAGCAGTTTATATGGACCCGGACAGTCTGGGGCCAACGTCCTGACTTTC
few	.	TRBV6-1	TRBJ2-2	CASSEAGRPAGELFF	TGTGCCAGCAGTGAAGCGGGCCGACCTGCCGGGGAGCTGTTTTTT
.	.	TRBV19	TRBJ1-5	CASSGQRSAEPQHF	TGTGCCAGTAGTGGTCAGCGGAGTGCGGAGCCCCAGCATTTT